Following are 10 T cell receptor beta chains from one sample sequenced in a study of blood T cell repertoires in COVID-19. The protocol was immunoSEQ multiplex PCR, while the TCRdb copy is restricted to in-frame clones and leaves out a portion. The table lists more than 250,000 clones, more than 75% of them singletons. The sequenced material came from PBMCs or T cells enriched from blood (not recorded which). Receptors originate from a woman aged 18 to 35 who had recovered from COVID-19.

This chain joins TRBV11-2 and TRBJ2-7, with a tentative D call TRBD1 (6 bases). Trimming cost V 6 bases and J 2 bases, with 14 bases left between them. Germline V gene lookup returns CDR1 SGHAT and CDR2 FQNNGV. The CDR3 runs 14 residues. CDR3 DNA sequence: TGTGCCAGCAGTAACTTACAGGGAACCTACGAGCAGTACTTC. Translated, it gives CASSNLQGTYEQYF.

The J gene is TRBJ1-1, the V gene TRBV4-1; D ambiguous. V dropped 4 bases and J dropped 4 bases, with 16 bases sitting between them. Germline V gene sequence: CDR1 MGHRA, CDR2 YSYEKL. The CDR3 extends over 15 amino acids. DNA for the CDR3: TGCGCCAGCAGCCTGATCAAGGTGACTCCCACTGAAGCTTTCTTT. This sequence encodes CASSLIKVTPTEAFF.

The chain links TRBV18 to TRBJ1-1, with no clear D. The CDR3 contains 13 residues. The germline gives CDR1 KGHSH, CDR2 LQKENI. Trimming removed 5 bases from V and 3 bases from J, with 10 bases in between. The CDR3 loop is CASSNNMDTEAFF. The CDR3 DNA reads as TGTGCCAGCTCAAACAACATGGACACTGAAGCTTTCTTT.

The rearrangement joins TRBV5-6 to TRBJ1-3, with no clear D. CDR1 is SGHDT, CDR2 YYEEEE, per germline. The CDR3 is 14 residues long. The V gene lost 0 bases and the J gene lost 4 bases, with 8 bases spanning the gap. CDR3 sequence reads: CASSLGPQGNTIYF. The CDR3 DNA sequence: TGTGCCAGCAGCTTGGGCCCCCAGGGAAACACCATATATTTT.

V gene TRBV19 combines with J gene TRBJ1-1; TRBD1 matches 8 bases. In germline, CDR1 is LNHDA, CDR2 SQIVND (reference sequence). The CDR3 covers 15 residues. V was pared by 5 bases and J by 1 base, with 6 bases of the junction left unmatched. The CDR3 DNA follows: TGTGCCAGTAGTCTCTGGGACAGGCAGAACACTGAAGCTTTCTTT. It is translated as CASSLWDRQNTEAFF.

This clone was picked up one time. This chain links TRBV14 with TRBJ2-7; no clear D. Germline loops: CDR1 SGHDN, CDR2 FVKESK. The V and J ends lost 1 base and 5 bases respectively, with 6 bases between them. This CDR3 region has 12 residues. The CDR3 DNA sequence: TGTGCCAGCAGCCAAGTACCGGACGAGCAGTACTTC. Translation gives CASSQVPDEQYF.

J is TRBJ2-1 and V is TRBV10-3; 11 nucleotides line up with TRBD2. This CDR3 has 14 amino acids. Germline V gene sequence: CDR1 ENHRY, CDR2 SYGVKD. The ends lost 3 bases at V and 8 bases at J; junction bases unmatched: 3. The chain's CDR3 is CAISDSGGAHEQFF. CDR3 DNA sequence: TGTGCCATCAGTGATAGCGGGGGGGCCCATGAGCAGTTCTTC.

The chain employs TRBV11-3 and TRBJ1-1, with no clear D. The germline gives CDR1 SGHNT, CDR2 YENEEA. The CDR3 has 12 residues. V lost 5 bases, J lost 6 bases, and 10 bases lay in between. The chain's CDR3 is CASSGPEAEAFF. The CDR3 region has the DNA TGTGCCAGCAGCGGTCCAGAAGCTGAAGCTTTCTTT.

The chain combines TRBV2 with TRBJ2-7; 12 bases fit TRBD1. Germline CDR1 SNHLY, CDR2 FYNNEI. The junction had 8 bases not matched to a gene; V was cut back by 4 bases and J by 7 bases. The CDR3 loop spans 15 amino acids. The CDR3 DNA is TGTGCCAGCAGTGCACCGGGACAGGGGGCGTATGAGCAGTACTTC. Amino acids: CASSAPGQGAYEQYF. The full variable domain, in which reference TRBV2 and TRBJ2-7 provide the parts outside the CDR3, is EPEVTQTPSHQVTQMGQEVILRCVPISNHLYFYWYRQILGQKVEFLVSFYNNEISEKSEIFDDQFSVERPDGSNFTLKIRSTKLEDSAMYFCASSAPGQGAYEQYFGPGTRLTVT.

The chain carries TRBV7-2 and TRBJ1-1, with TRBD1 matching over 8 bases. The CDR3 contains 13 residues. V shed 5 bases, J shed 1 base, and the junction held 0 bases outside the gene matches. Germline loops: CDR1 SGHTA, CDR2 FQGNSA. CDR3 residues: CASSGQGNTEAFF. The CDR3 DNA reads as TGTGCCAGCAGCGGACAGGGGAACACTGAAGCTTTCTTT.